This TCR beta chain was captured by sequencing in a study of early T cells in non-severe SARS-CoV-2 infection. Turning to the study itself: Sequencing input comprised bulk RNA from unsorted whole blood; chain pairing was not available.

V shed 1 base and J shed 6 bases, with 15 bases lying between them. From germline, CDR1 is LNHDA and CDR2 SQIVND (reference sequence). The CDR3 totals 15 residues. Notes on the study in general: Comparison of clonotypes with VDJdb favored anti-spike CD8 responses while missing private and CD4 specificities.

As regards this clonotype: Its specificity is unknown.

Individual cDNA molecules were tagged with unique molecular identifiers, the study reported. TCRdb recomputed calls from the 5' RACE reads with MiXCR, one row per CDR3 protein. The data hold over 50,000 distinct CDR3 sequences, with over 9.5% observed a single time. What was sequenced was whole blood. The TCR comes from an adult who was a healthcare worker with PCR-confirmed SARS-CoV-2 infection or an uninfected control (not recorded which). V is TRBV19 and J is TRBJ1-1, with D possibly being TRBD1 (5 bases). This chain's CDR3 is CASSIGKGTVPEAFF. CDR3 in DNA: TGTGCCAGTAGTATAGGAAAAGGGACGGTTCCTGAAGCTTTCTTT.